These T cell receptor beta chains were read from a single sample in a study of shared T cell receptors in the human thymus. Sequencing was performed with immunoSEQ multiplex PCR; in TCRdb, only in-frame clones are kept and a portion is missing. This table holds under 700,000 clones, around 78% found once. This sample also appeared in a second study, on human thymus T cells.

The sequencing sample was made of thymocytes. Source of these receptors: a boy under two years old with a congenital heart defect. CDR3s include the opening cysteine and the closing phenylalanine or tryptophan. D genes are given only for firm matches.

CDR3aa,d_gene,v_gene,j_gene
CASSPKGQGYEQYF,TRBD1,TRBV7-8,TRBJ2-7
CASSLLGRGRRETEAFF,TRBD1,TRBV27,TRBJ1-1
CASSLIRTTTYEQYF,-,TRBV7-2,TRBJ2-7
CASSRGQYYTDTQYF,-,TRBV4-3,TRBJ2-3
CASSFVSGTYEQYF,TRBD2,TRBV5-4,TRBJ2-7
CSARSRGLAEAFF,TRBD1,TRBV29-1,TRBJ1-1
CASSQRDRGGETQYF,TRBD1,TRBV4-3,TRBJ2-5
CASSESEGGIYGYTF,-,TRBV25-1,TRBJ1-2
CASSRGGQDTYEQYF,-,TRBV6-9,TRBJ2-7
CASSQEGSAGRTEEQYF,-,TRBV4-3,TRBJ2-7
CASSQSGSSYNEQFF,TRBD2,TRBV4-3,TRBJ2-1
CASSERGSGISYEQYF,-,TRBV2,TRBJ2-7
CASSQDSLAGGYNEQFF,TRBD2,TRBV14,TRBJ2-1
CASSLGRAKSSPPYEQYF,-,TRBV28,TRBJ2-7
CASSSTELANEKLFF,-,TRBV27,TRBJ1-4
CASERRRPYEQYF,-,TRBV6-1,TRBJ2-7
CASGFRGDNEQFF,TRBD2,TRBV5-1,TRBJ2-1
CASSHSGATYPYNEQFF,-,TRBV23-1,TRBJ2-1
CASSVRLTSGRTTDTQYF,TRBD2,TRBV9,TRBJ2-3
CAWSSGLTCEQYF,-,TRBV30,TRBJ2-7
CASSFPPGTVSNQPQHF,-,TRBV7-9,TRBJ1-5
CATSQGLGATYEQYF,TRBD2,TRBV15,TRBJ2-7
CAWMRLAKQSSYNEQFF,TRBD2,TRBV30,TRBJ2-1
CASSLKQGQNEQYF,-,TRBV27,TRBJ2-7
CASRIKTGIMETQYF,TRBD1,TRBV6-1,TRBJ2-5
CASSSLTSGTSQSSYNEQFF,TRBD2,TRBV5-1,TRBJ2-1
CASSLRRRGQLDYGYTF,TRBD1,TRBV28,TRBJ1-2
CASSLLSGDRVSRNYGYTF,TRBD1,TRBV5-6,TRBJ1-2
CASSLVGFGQGYNEQFF,TRBD1,TRBV11-2,TRBJ2-1
CAWSEIAAFRDEQFF,-,TRBV30,TRBJ2-1
CASSQERVACYNEQFF,-,TRBV4-3,TRBJ2-1
CAISVAGEVGELFF,TRBD2,TRBV10-3,TRBJ2-2
CASSLERLAGGPNGELFF,TRBD2,TRBV7-3,TRBJ2-2
CASSSDRGKSYEQYF,TRBD1,TRBV11-2,TRBJ2-7
CSVEWTGNTGELFF,-,TRBV29-1,TRBJ2-2
CASNSGGEVSEQFF,TRBD2,TRBV4-1,TRBJ2-1
CASSQLADRKMTFGNEKLFF,-,TRBV27,TRBJ1-4
CASSESRQGIYEQYF,-,TRBV10-2,TRBJ2-7
CASIDDRRSMNTEAFF,-,TRBV6-4,TRBJ1-1
CASSLEVAGARLLSTDTQYF,TRBD2,TRBV5-4,TRBJ2-3
CASSESAQGEGQPQHF,TRBD1,TRBV25-1,TRBJ1-5
CASSPQTVSNSYEQYF,-,TRBV18,TRBJ2-7
CASSILAGATGETQYF,TRBD2,TRBV19,TRBJ2-5
CASKAGDLYNEQFF,-,TRBV6-4,TRBJ2-1
CASSSPETGYGYTF,-,TRBV6-5,TRBJ1-2
CASSLAQIFDRIPRRWDSYEQYF,-,TRBV5-1,TRBJ2-7
CSVEVWGLYNEQFF,-,TRBV29-1,TRBJ2-1
CTSSQDKSKAGLGRDEQFF,-,TRBV1,TRBJ2-1
CASSPPGTDYGYTF,TRBD1,TRBV18,TRBJ1-2
CSVGAGSSNQPQHF,-,TRBV29-1,TRBJ1-5
CASSRGYEQYF,-,TRBV14,TRBJ2-7
CASSFQGVDTEAFF,TRBD1,TRBV5-6,TRBJ1-1
CASSLSGGGYTF,-,TRBV5-6,TRBJ1-2
CASSKRWGTGANTGELFF,TRBD1,TRBV7-9,TRBJ2-2